This T cell receptor beta chain emerged from a study of blood T cell repertoires in COVID-19. The V end lost 0 bases, the J end lost 0 bases, and 9 bases lay between the germline ends. The germline gives CDR1 SGHRS, CDR2 YFSETQ. The CDR3 has 15 residues. Enrollment of patients from Seattle took place during active infection, with longitudinal follow-up. Authors' methods: The assay estimated nucleated cells by amplifying reference gene primers. Assay used: immunoSEQ multiplex PCR; TCRdb lists only in-frame clones, some missing. The DNA was the basis for D and trimming; V, J and clone size are from that table. The table shows around 160,000 clones, with approximately 85% occurring only once.

The TCR sequence derives from a woman aged 55-69 years with COVID-19, enrolled during active disease. The specimen was peripheral blood. V and J are TRBV5-1 and TRBJ1-1; D gene uncertain. The CDR3 DNA sequence: TGCGCCAGCAGCTTGGACCTAATAATGAACACTGAAGCTTTCTTT. This encodes CASSLDLIMNTEAFF.